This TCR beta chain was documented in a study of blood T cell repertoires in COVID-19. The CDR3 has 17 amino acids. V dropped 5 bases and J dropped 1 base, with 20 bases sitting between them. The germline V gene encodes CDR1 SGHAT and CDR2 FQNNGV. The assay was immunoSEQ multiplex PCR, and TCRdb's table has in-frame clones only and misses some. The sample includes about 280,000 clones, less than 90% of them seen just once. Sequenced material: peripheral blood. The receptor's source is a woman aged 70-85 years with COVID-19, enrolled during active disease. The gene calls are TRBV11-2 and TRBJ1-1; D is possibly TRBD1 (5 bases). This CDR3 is CASSQSMGLRENTEAFF. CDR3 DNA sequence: TGTGCCAGCAGCCAGAGTATGGGACTAAGGGAGAACACTGAAGCTTTCTTT.